The 12 T cell receptor beta chains below all came from one sample that was sequenced in a study of T-cell reconstitution after alpha-beta-depleted transplantation in children. Findings and caveats of the study: One year after transplant, T-cell counts and diversity came mostly from newly produced T cells.

These TCRs are of unknown antigen specificity. The TCRbeta library incorporated unique molecular identifiers. TCRdb reprocessed the PCR reads with MiXCR, giving one entry per CDR3 protein. The sample carries some 300,000 distinct CDR3 sequences, roughly 7.8% recorded once. This material consisted of peripheral blood, taken 360 days after TCRalphabeta/CD19-depleted stem cell transplant. All receptors derive from a female patient aged 2 to 10 who had a stem cell transplant for Fanconi anemia, so the T cells may come from the graft donor.

This clonotype occurred many times. The chain links TRBV10-3 to TRBJ1-6, with 9 bases aligning to TRBD1. Germline CDR1 ENHRY, CDR2 SYGVKD. The CDR3 sequence is 15 residues long. V trimming: 0 bases; J trimming: 10 bases; junction bases outside the gene matches: 4. CDR3 nucleotide sequence: TGTGCCATCAGTGAGTCGGGACAGGGCCTCTCACCCCTCCACTTT. This encodes CAISESGQGLSPLHF.

This clonotype was seen ten or more times. This chain links TRBV2 with TRBJ2-1; no clear D gene. This CDR3 has 14 residues. CDR1 SNHLY and CDR2 FYNNEI come from the germline V gene. V shed 8 bases and J shed 7 bases, with 18 bases lying between them. CDR3: CASGVDSLLNEQFF. CDR3 nucleotide sequence: TGTGCCAGCGGTGTAGACTCCCTCCTTAATGAGCAGTTCTTC. Supplemented by reference TRBV2 and TRBJ2-1, the full variable domain reads EPEVTQTPSHQVTQMGQEVILRCVPISNHLYFYWYRQILGQKVEFLVSFYNNEISEKSEIFDDQFSVERPDGSNFTLKIRSTKLEDSAMYFCASGVDSLLNEQFFGPGTRLTVL.

This chain joins TRBV20-1 and TRBJ2-2; a weak D match, TRBD2 (6 bases). CDR1 and CDR2 from the germline V gene are DFQATT and SNEGSKA (reference sequence). The V end was cut by 3 bases, the J end by 7 bases, with 15 bases between. The CDR3 length is 14 residues. CDR3 DNA sequence: TGCAGTGCTAGTGCATACGGGGGTGTCGGGGAGCTGTTTTTT. Translated: CSASAYGGVGELFF.

This clonotype was counted between two and nine times. The chain joins TRBV27 to TRBJ1-2, with a weak D call TRBD1 (6 bases). V lost 3 bases, J lost 6 bases, and 11 bases lay in between. This CDR3 is 13 amino acids long. Germline assignment: CDR1 MNHEY and CDR2 SMNVEV (reference sequence). In nucleotides, the CDR3 is TGTGCCAGCAGTTTTATGGCAGGGGATGGCTACACCTTC. Its protein product is CASSFMAGDGYTF.

There are a few counts of this clonotype. The chain joins TRBV2 to TRBJ1-6; tentatively, D is TRBD1 (5 bases). Germline V gene sequence: CDR1 SNHLY, CDR2 FYNNEI. This CDR3 is 15 amino acids long. With 4 bases removed from V and 7 bases from J, the gap between germline ends came to 14 bases. The chain's CDR3 is CASSASRVGNSPLHF. DNA for the CDR3: TGTGCCAGCAGTGCGTCCAGGGTTGGGAATTCACCCCTCCACTTT.

This clonotype was picked up many times. The chain couples TRBV29-1 to TRBJ1-1, with D hard to call. The CDR3 is 12 residues long. Germline CDR1 is SQVTM and CDR2 is ANQGSEA. V lost 6 bases and J 0 bases, leaving 8 bases between the germline ends. The CDR3 sequence is CSVKLMNTEAFF. CDR3 nucleotide sequence: TGCAGCGTCAAACTTATGAACACTGAAGCTTTCTTT.

The sample holds many counts of this clonotype. This chain links TRBV7-2 with TRBJ2-7; possible D gene TRBD2, 5 bases. Germline V lookup: CDR1 SGHTA, CDR2 FQGNSA. V lost 1 base and J lost 3, with 10 bases in between. The length of the CDR3 is 14 residues. This CDR3 reads CASSLEAVNYEQYF. The CDR3 DNA follows: TGTGCCAGCAGCTTAGAAGCGGTCAACTACGAGCAGTACTTC.

This clonotype was detected only a few times. The chain links TRBV28 to TRBJ2-6, with 8 positions matching TRBD1. Trimming at V came to 2 bases and at J to 2 bases, leaving 11 bases not matched to a gene. The CDR3 is made up of 19 amino acids. Germline values: CDR1 MDHEN, CDR2 SYDVKM. For the CDR3, the DNA is TGTGCCAGCAGTTTACTAAAGCTGGGACAGGCGCCTGGGGCCAACGTCCTGACTTTC. Its protein product is CASSLLKLGQAPGANVLTF.

This clonotype came up a few times. The chain couples TRBV6-2 or TRBV6-3 to TRBJ1-2; D is uncertain. The V gene's germline CDR1 is MNHEY and CDR2 SVGEGT. The V gene lost 2 bases and the J gene lost 2 bases, with 6 bases spanning the gap. The CDR3 runs to 13 residues. CDR3 protein: CASSYLRNYGYTF. The CDR3 DNA reads TGTGCCAGCAGTTACCTCCGAAACTATGGCTACACCTTC.

The chain uses TRBV18 and TRBJ2-6; 7 bases are shared with TRBD1. V shed 2 bases, J shed 6 bases, and the junction held 7 bases outside the gene matches. The CDR3 sequence is 16 residues long. Germline CDR1 is KGHSH and CDR2 is LQKENI. The CDR3 spells CASSPTIQGEANVLTF. The CDR3 bases are TGTGCCAGCTCACCAACAATCCAGGGGGAGGCCAACGTCCTGACTTTC.

This clonotype was seen ten or more times. V and J are TRBV6-5 and TRBJ2-3; no reliable D call. Germline loops: CDR1 MNHEY, CDR2 SVGAGI. CDR3 length: 13 amino acids. V was clipped by 7 bases and J by 2 bases, with 10 bases between them. The DNA for the CDR3 is TGTGCCAGCACGGTCCAAAACACAGATACGCAGTATTTT. It codes for CASTVQNTDTQYF.

This clonotype was observed many times. The chain combines TRBV29-1 with TRBJ1-6; TRBD1 might be the D (5 bases). Trimming pared 5 bases from V and 7 bases from J, leaving 12 bases between. This CDR3 comprises 13 residues. Germline CDR1 is SQVTM and CDR2 is ANQGSEA. DNA of the CDR3: TGCAGCGTTTCCGGGGCAGACAATTCACCCCTCCACTTT. Its translation: CSVSGADNSPLHF. The full variable domain, its missing parts supplied by reference TRBV29-1 and TRBJ1-6, is SAVISQKPSRDICQRGTSLTIQCQVDSQVTMMFWYRQQPGQSLTLIATANQGSEATYESGFVIDKFPISRPNLTFSTLTVSNMSPEDSSIYLCSVSGADNSPLHFGNGTRLTVT.